This T cell receptor (beta chain) derives from a study of blood T cell repertoires in COVID-19. At the level of the study: The origin of the acute and convalescent COVID-19 samples was the United States, Italy and Spain. The cDNA or gDNA used as material had been derived from T cells, B-cell-depleted T cells, or PBMCs.

There are 14 residues in the CDR3. From germline, CDR1 is SGHTA and CDR2 FQGNSA. Trimming at V came to 5 bases and at J to 8 bases, leaving 9 bases not matched to a gene. In the authors' workflow: Cell counts per sample came from amplifying reference gene primers. Data came from immunoSEQ multiplex PCR; TCRdb stores just in-frame clones and leaves some out. D and trimming were read from the DNA, whereas the V and J calls and clone size are those reported in that table. This repertoire shows 140,000 to 150,000 clones, 75% to 90% found once; its top ten account for less than 4%. Sequenced sample: peripheral blood. The chain carries TRBV7-2 and TRBJ2-4; TRBD1 agrees at 7 bases. This sequence originates from a woman between 55 and 75 years old with active COVID-19. CDR3 residues: CASSEGQAGYIQYF. CDR3 nucleotide sequence: TGTGCCAGCAGCGAAGGACAGGCGGGCTACATTCAGTACTTC.